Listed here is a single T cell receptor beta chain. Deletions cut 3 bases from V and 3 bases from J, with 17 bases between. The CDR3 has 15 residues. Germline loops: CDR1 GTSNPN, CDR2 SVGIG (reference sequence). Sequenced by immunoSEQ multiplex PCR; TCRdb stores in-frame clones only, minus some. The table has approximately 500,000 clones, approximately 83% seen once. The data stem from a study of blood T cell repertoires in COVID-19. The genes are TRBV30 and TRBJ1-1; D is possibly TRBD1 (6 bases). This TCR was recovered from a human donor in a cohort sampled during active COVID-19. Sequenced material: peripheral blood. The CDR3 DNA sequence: TGTGCCTGGAGAGCTTACAGGGAAAAAGACACTGAAGCTTTCTTT. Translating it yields CAWRAYREKDTEAFF.